The 24 T cell receptor beta chains below all came from one sample that was sequenced in a study of blood T cell repertoires in COVID-19. Profiling relied on immunoSEQ multiplex PCR, and the TCRdb table lists in-frame clones only, not all of them. This table has 250,000 or so clones, 75% to 90% appearing once. Specimen: PBMCs or T cells enriched from blood (not recorded which). Source of these receptors: a middle-aged woman who had been exposed to COVID-19.

This chain uses TRBV11-2 with TRBJ1-2; tentatively, D is TRBD1 (6 bases). CDR1 is SGHAT, CDR2 FQNNGV, per germline. V was shortened by 3 bases and J by 6 bases, with 17 bases between the two germline ends. The CDR3 consists of 15 residues. In DNA, the CDR3 is TGTGCCAGCAGCTTGACATGGGGGGGCGCAAATGGCTACACCTTC. Residues: CASSLTWGGANGYTF.

J is TRBJ2-7 and V is TRBV5-1; no reliable D call. Germline CDR1 and CDR2: SGHRS and YFSETQ. V lost 8 bases and J lost 3, with 18 bases in between. The CDR3 contains 14 residues. The CDR3 DNA reads TGCGCCAGTAGATCCCAACCGAGCGACTACGAGCAGTACTTC. This codes for CASRSQPSDYEQYF.

The chain joins TRBV30 to TRBJ1-2, with D maybe TRBD1 (5 bases). This CDR3 region has 11 residues. Trimming stripped 5 bases from V and 7 bases from J, with 11 bases between. Germline V gene lookup returns CDR1 GTSNPN and CDR2 SVGIG (reference sequence). The CDR3: CAWEPGAGYTF. The CDR3 DNA reads TGTGCCTGGGAGCCTGGGGCTGGCTACACCTTC. The variable domain in full, completed from reference TRBV30 and TRBJ1-2, reads SQTIHQWPATLVQPVGSPLSLECTVEGTSNPNLYWYRQAAGRGLQLLFYSVGIGQISSEVPQNLSASRPQDRQFILSSKKLLLSDSGFYLCAWEPGAGYTFGSGTRLTVV.

The chain employs TRBV4-1 and TRBJ2-5, with 9 bases lining up with TRBD1. CDR1 is MGHRA, CDR2 YSYEKL, per germline. This CDR3 comprises 16 residues. The J segment lost 4 bases and the V segment lost 4 bases, leaving 10 bases of the junction unmatched. The DNA for the CDR3 is TGCGCCAGCAGCCTTACAGGGGGCGCTGGTCTAGAGACCCAGTACTTC. Translation: CASSLTGGAGLETQYF.

A single count supports this clone. The chain combines TRBV5-1 with TRBJ2-3, with TRBD2 matching 11 bases. J lost 2 bases, V lost 8 bases, and 7 bases had no gene match. CDR1 is SGHRS, CDR2 YFSETQ, per germline. CDR3 size: 15 residues. Here the CDR3 DNA reads TGCGCCAGTCATACTAGCGGGGGAACCACAGATACGCAGTATTTT. It encodes CASHTSGGTTDTQYF. Full variable domain (rest looked up from reference TRBV5-1 and TRBJ2-3): KAGVTQTPRYLIKTRGQQVTLSCSPISGHRSVSWYQQTPGQGLQFLFEYFSETQRNKGNFPGRFSGRQFSNSRSEMNVSTLELGDSALYLCASHTSGGTTDTQYFGPGTRLTVL.

This clone was recorded only once. A read error may account for a junction end that differs from germline. This chain's CDR3 is CASSHEQQGVDHF. The CDR3, as DNA: TGTGCCAGCAGCCACGAGCAACAGGGGGTTGATCACTTC. The rearrangement joins TRBV2 to TRBJ1-2; 8 bases map to TRBD1. The CDR3 sequence is 13 residues long. Germline CDR1 SNHLY, CDR2 FYNNEI.

The V and J genes are TRBV9 and TRBJ1-3, with unresolved D. Trimming left V 0 bases short and J 0 bases short, with 4 bases between. In germline, CDR1 is SGDLS, CDR2 YYNGEE. The CDR3 covers 14 residues. CDR3 region: CASSVAGSGNTIYF. CDR3 coding DNA: TGTGCCAGCAGCGTAGCAGGCTCTGGAAACACCATATATTTT. Combining the CDR3 with reference TRBV9 and TRBJ1-3 gives the whole variable domain DSGVTQTPKHLITATGQRVTLRCSPRSGDLSVYWYQQSLDQGLQFLIQYYNGEERAKGNILERFSAQQFPDLHSELNLSSLELGDSALYFCASSVAGSGNTIYFGEGSWLTVV.

The chain recombines TRBV28 with TRBJ1-4; D unclear. This CDR3 has 16 amino acids. V was shortened by 7 bases and J by 0 bases, with 15 bases between the two germline ends. Germline values: CDR1 MDHEN, CDR2 SYDVKM. The CDR3 loop is CASTQGSTATNEKLFF. The CDR3 DNA follows: TGTGCCAGCACCCAAGGGAGTACTGCAACTAATGAAAAACTGTTTTTT.

The V and J genes are TRBV5-1 and TRBJ2-7, with a tentative D call TRBD1 (7 bases). The CDR3 is made up of 13 amino acids. The germline gives CDR1 SGHRS, CDR2 YFSETQ. The V and J ends lost 6 bases and 0 bases respectively, with 10 bases between them. CDR3: CASTGDSSYEQYF. The CDR3 nucleotides read TGCGCCAGCACGGGGGACAGCTCCTACGAGCAGTACTTC.

CDR3 amino acids: CASSLGGTGGVQPQHF. The CDR3 DNA reads TGTGCCAGCAGCTTAGGGGGGACAGGAGGAGTACAGCCCCAGCATTTT. The rearrangement links TRBV7-2 to TRBJ1-5; TRBD1 agrees at 8 bases. Germline CDR1 is SGHTA and CDR2 is FQGNSA. The junction had 9 bases not matched to a gene; V was cut back by 1 base and J by 7 bases. This CDR3 region has 16 residues.

The CDR3 region is CASSPLDTLSYGYTF. The CDR3 DNA sequence: TGTGCCAGCAGTCCGCTGGACACCCTGAGCTATGGCTACACCTTC. The V call is TRBV6-2 or TRBV6-3, the J call TRBJ1-2; a weak D match, TRBD1 (5 bases). CDR1 and CDR2 from the germline V gene are MNHEY and SVGEGT. V was shortened by 5 bases and J by 4 bases, with 17 bases between the two germline ends. This CDR3 region has 15 residues.

This chain uses TRBV28 with TRBJ2-7; a weak D match, TRBD1 (5 bases). There are 13 residues in the CDR3. Per germline, CDR1 MDHEN and CDR2 SYDVKM. Trimming cost V 6 bases and J 3 bases, with 12 bases left between them. CDR3 coding DNA: TGTGCCAGCAGCTGGGGCGAGAGCTACGAGCAGTACGTC. As protein: CASSWGESYEQYV.

The chain has TRBV7-3 and TRBJ1-1; D is perhaps TRBD1 (6 bases). Between the trimmed V and J ends, which lost 5 bases and 4 bases, there was a span of 14 bases. The CDR3 length is 14 residues. Germline values: CDR1 SGHTA, CDR2 FQGTGA. In DNA, the CDR3 is TGTGCCAGCAGCCTCATGCGGGGGGCCACTGAAGCTTTCTTT. Its translation: CASSLMRGATEAFF. The complete variable domain, with remaining parts taken from reference TRBV7-3 and TRBJ1-1, reads GAGVSQTPSNKVTEKGKYVELRCDPISGHTALYWYRQSLGQGPEFLIYFQGTGAADDSGLPNDRFFAVRPEGSVSTLKIQRTERGDSAVYLCASSLMRGATEAFFGQGTRLTVV.

The rearrangement uses TRBV29-1 and TRBJ1-2, with D perhaps TRBD1 (6 bases). The germline V gene has CDR1 SQVTM and CDR2 ANQGSEA. Trimming shortened V by 2 bases and J by 7 bases, and 17 bases separated the two germline ends. The CDR3 runs 14 residues. The CDR3 region has the DNA TGCAGCGTTGAATTCACCATGGGGGCCGCTGGCTACACCTTC. Its translation is CSVEFTMGAAGYTF.

The rearrangement joins TRBV9 to TRBJ1-6, with 9 bases that match TRBD1. This CDR3 is built from 14 residues. Germline V gene sequence: CDR1 SGDLS, CDR2 YYNGEE. With 4 bases clipped from V and 10 bases from J, the junction kept 6 bases outside the gene matches. The CDR3 sequence: CASSLRQGGSPLHF. Written as DNA, the CDR3 is TGTGCCAGCAGCCTCAGACAGGGGGGATCACCCCTCCACTTT.

This clone was seen only once. The chain joins TRBV20-1 to TRBJ1-2; D unresolved. Trimming stripped 3 bases from V and 4 bases from J, with 15 bases between. CDR3 length equals 14 residues. CDR1 and CDR2 (germline): DFQATT, SNEGSKA (reference sequence). The CDR3 region has the DNA TGCAGTGCTAGTTCCGGCCTTGACTCCTATGGCTACACCTTC. As protein: CSASSGLDSYGYTF.

CDR3 sequence (DNA): TGTGCCAGCAGTTACCCGAGGGAGGATGGCTACACCTTC. Its protein product is CASSYPREDGYTF. The genes are TRBV6-5 and TRBJ1-2, with D unresolved. Germline CDR1 is MNHEY and CDR2 is SVGAGI. Trimming removed 2 bases from V and 6 bases from J, with 10 bases in between. CDR3 size: 13 residues.

The chain joins TRBV7-3 to TRBJ2-1; D is unresolved. The CDR3 has 15 amino acids. Germline CDR1 is SGHTA and CDR2 is FQGTGA. V lost 6 bases and J lost 0, with 12 bases in between. The CDR3 DNA reads as TGTGCCAGCAGACCGACTCCTAGCTCCTACAATGAGCAGTTCTTC. As protein: CASRPTPSSYNEQFF.

The V gene is TRBV6-1, the J gene TRBJ2-5; D perhaps matches TRBD1 (5 bases). V was trimmed by 1 base and J by 12 bases, leaving 12 bases between them. The CDR3 contains 12 residues. The germline CDR1 and CDR2 sequences are MNHNS and SASEGT. CDR3 DNA: TGTGCCAGCAGTGAAGTGGCGCTAGGGGAGTACTTC. Translated, it gives CASSEVALGEYF.

The genes are TRBV7-9 and TRBJ1-1; D might be TRBD1 (5 bases). Germline V lookup: CDR1 SEHNR, CDR2 FQNEAQ (reference sequence). V shed 3 bases and J shed 0 bases, with 8 bases lying between them. There are 14 residues in the CDR3. The CDR3 sequence: CASSFGGLNTEAFF. The CDR3 region has the DNA TGTGCCAGCAGCTTCGGGGGTCTGAACACTGAAGCTTTCTTT.

V usage is TRBV5-1 and J usage is TRBJ2-5; 10 bases map to TRBD1. CDR3 length: 15 residues. Trimming removed 4 bases from V and 5 bases from J; junction bases left unmatched: 8. Germline V CDR1 and CDR2: SGHRS, YFSETQ. CDR3 loop: CASSGGQGGWETQYF. The CDR3 DNA is TGCGCCAGCAGCGGCGGACAGGGGGGTTGGGAGACCCAGTACTTC.

This clone was counted a few times. The chain employs TRBV18 and TRBJ2-5, with TRBD2 as a possible D gene (7 bases). The V end was cut by 4 bases, the J end by 3 bases, with 12 bases between. This CDR3 comprises 14 residues. Germline assignment: CDR1 KGHSH and CDR2 LQKENI. CDR3 sequence: CASSRWGGEETQYF. CDR3 bases: TGTGCCAGCTCACGCTGGGGGGGCGAAGAGACCCAGTACTTC.

The chain recombines TRBV27 with TRBJ2-3; the match to TRBD2 covers 8 bases. The CDR3 sequence is 15 residues long. The junction had 4 bases not matched to a gene; V was cut back by 2 bases and J by 3 bases. The germline V gene encodes CDR1 MNHEY and CDR2 SMNVEV (reference sequence). The CDR3 spells CASSLGLAETDTQYF. In nucleotides, the CDR3 is TGTGCCAGCAGTTTAGGACTAGCAGAGACAGATACGCAGTATTTT.

This chain connects TRBV3-1 (or the pseudogene TRBV3-2) to TRBJ2-5; D is ambiguous. The V end lost 0 bases, the J end lost 5 bases, and 4 bases lay between the germline ends. CDR1 is LGHDT, CDR2 YNNKEL, per germline (reference sequence). The CDR3 extends over 12 amino acids. The CDR3 here is CASSQDSETQYF. The CDR3, as DNA: TGTGCCAGCAGCCAAGATAGCGAGACCCAGTACTTC.